The 15 T cell receptor beta chains reported below all come from one sample, sequenced in a study of T-cell memory formation after mild COVID-19. TCRdb ran MiXCR on the 5' RACE reads and lists one entry per CDR3 protein. The data contain nearly 110,000 distinct CDR3 sequences, about 15% of them singletons. The sample consisted of PBMCs or a T cell subset sorted from them (not recorded which). Every receptor here comes from a man aged 18 to 30 who had mild COVID-19 (a few samples of this study predate the infection). Cell type and time point are not known.

Notes on this clonotype: At one end, the junction sequence differs from germline, possibly due to a read error. This rearrangement joins TRBV7-6 to TRBJ1-4; D remains ambiguous. This CDR3 spans 14 amino acids. Germline V gives CDR1 SGHVS, CDR2 FNYEAQ. DNA of the CDR3: TGTGCCAGCAGCTTCGTGGGCGAGGATGAAAAACTGATTTTT. Its protein is CASSFVGEDEKLIF.

In regard to this clonotype: This may arise from a read error, as a much more abundant clone is one base away. The genes are TRBV5-8 and TRBJ2-3, with D possibly called TRBD1 or TRBD2 (5 bases each). From germline, CDR1 is SGHTS and CDR2 YDEGEE. The CDR3 loop spans 15 amino acids. The CDR3 DNA reads TGTGCCATCAGCGGACTGGGGCGCGGCACAGATACGCAGTATTTT. Protein: CAISGLGRGTDTQYF.

The genes are TRBV7-3 and TRBJ2-3; D gene ambiguous. Germline lookup yields CDR1 SGHTA and CDR2 FQGTGA. V lost 4 bases and J lost 2, with 10 bases in between. The CDR3 is made up of 14 amino acids. The CDR3 nucleotides are TGTGCCAGCAGCTCGTATGCCATCACAGATACGCAGTATTTT. This translates into CASSSYAITDTQYF. The full variable domain, in which reference TRBV7-3 and TRBJ2-3 provide the parts outside the CDR3, is GAGVSQTPSNKVTEKGKYVELRCDPISGHTALYWYRQSLGQGPEFLIYFQGTGAADDSGLPNDRFFAVRPEGSVSTLKIQRTERGDSAVYLCASSSYAITDTQYFGPGTRLTVL.

This rearrangement joins TRBV28 to TRBJ1-5; D might be TRBD1 (6 bases). V dropped 3 bases and J dropped 4 bases, with 10 bases sitting between them. The germline V gene encodes CDR1 MDHEN and CDR2 SYDVKM. This CDR3 is 14 amino acids long. The CDR3 nucleotides read TGTGCCAGCAGTTTTCCAGGGGTGAATCAGCCCCAGCATTTT. Encoded protein: CASSFPGVNQPQHF.

This clonotype was picked up many times. The gene calls are TRBV21-1 and TRBJ2-6; TRBD1, the D gene given by the table, was not confirmed from the DNA. TRBV21-1 is a pseudogene locus. The CDR3 has 17 amino acids. CDR3 in amino acids: CASSNKQGAEGANVLTF. DNA for the CDR3: TGTGCCAGCAGCAATAAACAGGGGGCAGAAGGGGCCAACGTCCTGACTTTC.

Ten or more counts support this clonotype. The rearrangement links TRBV4-1 to TRBJ1-1, with 8 bases fitting TRBD1. The CDR3 is 12 amino acids. V dropped 8 bases and J dropped 8; count of bases not matched to a gene: 7. CDR1 and CDR2 (germline): MGHRA, YSYEKL. In DNA form, the CDR3 reads TGCGCCAGCGCCCCCGGGACAGGAGAAGCTTTCTTT. Translated, it gives CASAPGTGEAFF.

This clonotype was picked up many times. The rearrangement links TRBV7-2 to TRBJ2-1, with D possibly being TRBD1 (6 bases). The CDR3 is 14 amino acids. V was cut by 4 bases and J by 3 bases, with 10 bases left in between. Looked up from germline, CDR1 is SGHTA and CDR2 is FQGNSA. The CDR3 DNA reads as TGTGCCAGCAGCTCCCCGGACAGCTACAATGAGCAGTTCTTC. Its translation: CASSSPDSYNEQFF. Based on the CDR3 plus reference TRBV7-2 and TRBJ2-1, the full variable domain is GAGVSQSPSNKVTEKGKDVELRCDPISGHTALYWYRQSLGQGLEFLIYFQGNSAPDKSGLPSDRFSAERTGGSVSTLTIQRTQQEDSAVYLCASSSPDSYNEQFFGPGTRLTVL.

This clonotype was seen only a few times. This chain connects TRBV4-3 to TRBJ2-7; D is unresolved. V was pared by 3 bases and J by 5 bases, with 17 bases between. The CDR3 consists of 15 residues. CDR1 LGHNA and CDR2 YSLEER come from the germline V gene. The CDR3 bases are TGCGCCAGCAGCCAGGAAAGCCGGGCTGGCAACGAGCAGTACTTC. Translation gives CASSQESRAGNEQYF.

This clonotype showed up just a few times. The CDR3 nucleotides read TGTGCCAGCAGCTTAGTGGACAGCTATAATTCACCCCTCCACTTT. Its protein is CASSLVDSYNSPLHF. The genes are TRBV7-9 and TRBJ1-6, with D possibly being TRBD1 (6 bases). Germline V CDR1 and CDR2: SEHNR, FQNEAQ (reference sequence). V lost 1 base and J 3 bases, leaving 7 bases between the germline ends. CDR3 length: 15 amino acids.

This clonotype is labeled hyperexpanded. The rearrangement uses TRBV5-4 and TRBJ2-1; D might be TRBD2 (6 bases). The CDR3 consists of 15 residues. The ends were cut back, 0 bases at V and 4 bases at J, with 11 bases in the middle. Germline CDR1 SGHNT, CDR2 YYREEE (reference sequence). CDR3 coding DNA: TGTGCCAGCAGCTTGGATGGGACTTCGTACAATGAGCAGTTCTTC. Protein: CASSLDGTSYNEQFF.

This clonotype was seen many times. The chain combines TRBV4-1 with TRBJ1-1, with D maybe TRBD1 (6 bases). Deletions cut 6 bases from V and 0 bases from J, with 17 bases between. The CDR3 has 16 residues. Germline-derived CDR1 and CDR2 are MGHRA and YSYEKL. Here the CDR3 DNA reads TGCGCCAGCAGACACACTCCGGGACACGTGAACACTGAAGCTTTCTTT. Translating gives CASRHTPGHVNTEAFF.

J is TRBJ1-1 and V is TRBV9, with D hard to call. There are 13 residues in the CDR3. Germline CDR1 SGDLS, CDR2 YYNGEE. Trimming removed 0 bases from V and 5 bases from J, with 8 bases in between. The CDR3 DNA follows: TGTGCCAGCAGCGTAGGCGGGGAAACTGAAGCTTTCTTT. It yields the protein CASSVGGETEAFF.

The table lists this clonotype with a few counts. J is TRBJ2-1 and V is TRBV5-1, with TRBD2 matching 8 bases. Germline CDR1 reads SGHRS; CDR2 reads YFSETQ. V lost 5 bases, J lost 4 bases, and 8 bases stayed unmatched. This CDR3 has 15 amino acids. This CDR3 is CASSSGRGAYNEQFF. The CDR3 DNA follows: TGCGCCAGCAGTTCTGGGCGGGGGGCTTACAATGAGCAGTTCTTC.

This clonotype came up many times. The chain has TRBV6-5 and TRBJ1-1; 8 nucleotides align to TRBD1. CDR1 MNHEY and CDR2 SVGAGI come from the germline V gene. There are 16 residues in the CDR3. V shed 7 bases and J 0 bases; nucleotides not matched to a gene: 10. CDR3 in DNA: TGTGCCAGCAATCCTTCCAGGGGGCTCTTGAACACTGAAGCTTTCTTT. Encoded protein: CASNPSRGLLNTEAFF.

The CDR3 DNA is TGTGCCAGCAGCCCACACGGGGAGCTGTTTTTT. It codes for CASSPHGELFF. The rearrangement uses TRBV7-9 and TRBJ2-2; no firm D call. Germline values: CDR1 SEHNR, CDR2 FQNEAQ (reference sequence). The V and J ends lost 5 bases and 7 bases respectively, with 5 bases between them. This CDR3 has 11 residues.